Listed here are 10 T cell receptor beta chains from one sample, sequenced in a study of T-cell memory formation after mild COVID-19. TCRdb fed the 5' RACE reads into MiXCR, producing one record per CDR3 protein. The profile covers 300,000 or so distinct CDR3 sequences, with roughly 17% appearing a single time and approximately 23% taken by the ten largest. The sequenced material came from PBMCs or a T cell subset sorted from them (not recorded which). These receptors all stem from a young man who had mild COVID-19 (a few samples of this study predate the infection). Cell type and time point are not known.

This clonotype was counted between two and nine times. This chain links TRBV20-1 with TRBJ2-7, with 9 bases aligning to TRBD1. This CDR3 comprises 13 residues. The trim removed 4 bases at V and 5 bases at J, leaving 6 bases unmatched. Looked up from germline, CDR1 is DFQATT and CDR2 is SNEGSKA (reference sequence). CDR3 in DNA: TGCAGTGCTATTGGGGACAGGGATGACGAGCAGTACGTC. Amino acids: CSAIGDRDDEQYV.

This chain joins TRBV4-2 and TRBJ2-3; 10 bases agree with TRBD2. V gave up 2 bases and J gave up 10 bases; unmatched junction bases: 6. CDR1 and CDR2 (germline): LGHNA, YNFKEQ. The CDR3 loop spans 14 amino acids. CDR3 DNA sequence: TGTGCCAGCAGCCAAAAAGCGGGGGGGATGGCGCAGTATTTT. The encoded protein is CASSQKAGGMAQYF.

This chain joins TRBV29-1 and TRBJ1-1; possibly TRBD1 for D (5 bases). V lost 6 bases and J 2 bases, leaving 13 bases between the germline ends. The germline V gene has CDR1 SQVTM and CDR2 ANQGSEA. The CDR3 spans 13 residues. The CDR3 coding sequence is TGCAGCGTAGGTCGGGACGGTAACACTGAAGCTTTCTTT. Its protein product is CSVGRDGNTEAFF.

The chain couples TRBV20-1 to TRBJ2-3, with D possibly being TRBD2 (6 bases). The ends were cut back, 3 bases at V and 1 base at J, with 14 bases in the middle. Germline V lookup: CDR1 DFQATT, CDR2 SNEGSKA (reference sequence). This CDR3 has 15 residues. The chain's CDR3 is CSASGSPGGTDTQYF. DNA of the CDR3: TGCAGTGCTAGTGGCTCTCCGGGGGGCACAGATACGCAGTATTTT.

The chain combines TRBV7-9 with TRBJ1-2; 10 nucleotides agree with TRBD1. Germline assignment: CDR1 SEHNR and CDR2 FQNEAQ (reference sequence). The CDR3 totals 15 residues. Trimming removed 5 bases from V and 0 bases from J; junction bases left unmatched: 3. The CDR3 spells CASSRGTGANYGYTF. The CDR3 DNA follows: TGTGCCAGCAGCCGAGGGACAGGGGCTAACTATGGCTACACCTTC.

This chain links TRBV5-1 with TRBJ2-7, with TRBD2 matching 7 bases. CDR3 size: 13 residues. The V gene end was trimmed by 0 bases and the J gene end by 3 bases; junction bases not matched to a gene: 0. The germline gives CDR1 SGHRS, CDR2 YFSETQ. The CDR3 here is CASSLGEGYEQYV. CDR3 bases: TGCGCCAGCAGCTTGGGGGAGGGCTACGAGCAGTACGTC.

CDR3 bases: TGTGCCAGCAGCTTAGAGCCGAGTAGCACAGATACGCAGTATTTT. Amino acids: CASSLEPSSTDTQYF. This chain uses TRBV7-8 with TRBJ2-3; D is unclear. This CDR3 is built from 15 residues. CDR1 and CDR2 (germline): SGHVS, FQNEAQ. The V end lost 1 base, the J end lost 0 bases, and 8 bases lay between the germline ends.

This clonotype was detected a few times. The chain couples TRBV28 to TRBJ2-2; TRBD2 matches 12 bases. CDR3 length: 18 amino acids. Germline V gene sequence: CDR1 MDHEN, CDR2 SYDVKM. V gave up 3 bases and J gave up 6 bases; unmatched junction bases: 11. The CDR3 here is CASSFRASGGAESGELFF. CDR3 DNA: TGTGCCAGCAGTTTTCGGGCTAGCGGGGGGGCCGAGTCCGGGGAGCTGTTTTTT.

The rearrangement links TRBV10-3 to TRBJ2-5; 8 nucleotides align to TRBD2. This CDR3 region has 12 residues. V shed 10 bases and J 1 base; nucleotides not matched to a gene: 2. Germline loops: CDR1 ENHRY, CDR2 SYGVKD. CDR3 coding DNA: TGTGCCAGCGGGGGGACCCAAGAGACCCAGTACTTC. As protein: CASGGTQETQYF.

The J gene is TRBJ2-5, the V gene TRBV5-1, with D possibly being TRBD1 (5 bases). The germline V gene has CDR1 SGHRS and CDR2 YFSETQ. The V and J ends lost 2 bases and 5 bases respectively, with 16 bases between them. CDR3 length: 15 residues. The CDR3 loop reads CASSLTQGWSETQYF. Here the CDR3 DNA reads TGCGCCAGCAGCTTAACGCAGGGATGGAGTGAGACCCAGTACTTC.